These T cell receptor beta chains were read from a single sample in a study of Graves' ophthalmopathy and Graves' hyperthyroidism. TCRdb called the multiplex PCR reads again in MiXCR, with one record for every CDR3 protein. The repertoire has around 670,000 distinct CDR3 sequences, around 40% of them found once; the top ten carry 44%. The specimen was peripheral blood. Receptor source: an adult man with Graves' ophthalmopathy. Both conserved end residues are part of each CDR3. The order of the fields is D gene, V gene, J gene, clone size, CDR3 DNA, CDR3 protein. D genes are given only for firm matches. Clone size is not always given. Where it is, it says once, few, many or a class for expanded clones.

TRBD1	TRBV10-3	TRBJ1-1	many	TGTGCCATCAGTATCTCCAGGGGGCAGGCTGAAGCTTTCTTT	CAISISRGQAEAFF
.	TRBV24-1	TRBJ1-5	few	TGTGCCAGCAGTTTCTCCCGCGATCAGCCCCAGCATTTT	CASSFSRDQPQHF
.	TRBV19	TRBJ2-6	.	TGTGCCAGCACGGACACGGCAAGCTCTGGGGCCAACGTCCTGACTTTC	CASTDTASSGANVLTF
.	TRBV2	TRBJ2-5	.	TGTGCCAGCAGTGAAGCGGGGGGGCTAGAGACCCAGTACTTC	CASSEAGGLETQYF
.	TRBV11-2	TRBJ2-7	few	TGTGCCAGCAGCCAGGGCCACACAGGCGTCTACGAGCAGTACTTC	CASSQGHTGVYEQYF
.	TRBV7-8	TRBJ1-6	once	TGTGCCAGCAGCTTAGCTACCGACCATAATTCACCCCTCCACTTT	CASSLATDHNSPLHF
.	TRBV7-2	TRBJ1-5	.	TGTGCCAGCAGCCAAATATTCAATCAGCCCCAGCATTTT	CASSQIFNQPQHF
TRBD1	TRBV2	TRBJ2-5	.	TGTGCCAGCAGTTCGGACAGGGTATACGAGACCCAGTACTTC	CASSSDRVYETQYF
.	TRBV6-6	TRBJ1-2	few	TGTGCCAGCAGTTACTCGCCCGACAGAGGCTACACCTTC	CASSYSPDRGYTF
.	TRBV2	TRBJ2-5	many	TGTGCCAGCAGTCGTTCGGACCTAAGGGGAGAGACCCAGTACTTC	CASSRSDLRGETQYF
.	TRBV7-2	TRBJ1-2	many	TGTGCCAGCAGCTTAGACCCAGGGGATGGTGGCTACACCTTC	CASSLDPGDGGYTF
TRBD1	TRBV20-1	TRBJ2-7	few	TGCAGTGCTAGAGTCGGGGGACAGGGCTACGAGCAGTACTTC	CSARVGGQGYEQYF
.	TRBV2	TRBJ1-6	few	TGTGCCAGCAGGGCCTATTTCGGGGCGCTTGATAATTCACCCCTCCACTTT	CASRAYFGALDNSPLHF
.	TRBV25-1	TRBJ2-6	many	TGTGCCAGCAGTGAATATCGATGGGGCGCCTCTGGGGCCAACGTCCTGACTTTC	CASSEYRWGASGANVLTF
.	TRBV11-2	TRBJ1-1	.	TGTGCCAGCAGTCCCAGTCCGACAAGGACGAACACTGAAGCTTTCTTT	CASSPSPTRTNTEAFF
.	TRBV7-3	TRBJ2-5	many	TGTGCCAGCAGCTTAGAAGGGCAAGAGACCCAGTACTTC	CASSLEGQETQYF
TRBD1	TRBV10-3	TRBJ1-3	once	TGTGCCAGCAGTTACTCGGCCGGGACAGTATATTTT	CASSYSAGTVYF